This TCR beta chain was sequenced in a study of CD8 T cells in Susac syndrome. The RNA, about 0.5 to 1 ug, was put through reverse transcription using random hexamers. A single record per CDR3 protein comes from TCRdb applying MiXCR to the immunoSEQ multiplex PCR reads. The sample has 120,000 or so distinct CDR3 sequences, 94% seen once. Sequencing targeted TCR beta in blood CD8+ and CD4+ T cells. The source material was CD4+ T cells from PBMCs. The clonotype originates from a human donor with multiple sclerosis.

The CDR3 sequence is CASSPDRQYEQYF. The CDR3 DNA reads as TGTGCCAGCTCCCCGGACAGGCAATACGAGCAGTACTTC. The chain carries TRBV18 and TRBJ2-7; 7 bases map to TRBD1. CDR3 length: 13 amino acids. Per germline, CDR1 KGHSH and CDR2 LQKENI. J was trimmed by 4 bases and V by 6 bases; bases with no gene match: 6. Full variable domain (outside the CDR3, taken from reference TRBV18 and TRBJ2-7): NAGVMQNPRHLVRRRGQEARLRCSPMKGHSHVYWYRQLPEEGLKFMVYLQKENIIDESGMPKERFSAEFPKEGPSILRIQQVVRGDSAAYFCASSPDRQYEQYFGPGTRLTVT.